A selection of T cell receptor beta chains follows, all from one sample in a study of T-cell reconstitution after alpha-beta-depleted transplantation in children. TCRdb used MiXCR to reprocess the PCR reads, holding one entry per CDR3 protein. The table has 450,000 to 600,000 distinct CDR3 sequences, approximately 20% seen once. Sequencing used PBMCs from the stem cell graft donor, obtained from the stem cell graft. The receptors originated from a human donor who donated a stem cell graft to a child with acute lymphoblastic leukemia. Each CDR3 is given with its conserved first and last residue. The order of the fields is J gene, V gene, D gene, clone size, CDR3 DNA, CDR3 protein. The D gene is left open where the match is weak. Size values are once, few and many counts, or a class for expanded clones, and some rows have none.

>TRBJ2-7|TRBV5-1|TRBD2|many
TGCGCCAGCAGCCTGGGGGGGAACGGCGAGCAGTACTTC
CASSLGGNGEQYF
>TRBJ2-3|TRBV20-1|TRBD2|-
TGCAGTGCTAGTCCCACCCCTCTTAGCGGGAGTAGCACAGATACGCAGTATTTT
CSASPTPLSGSSTDTQYF
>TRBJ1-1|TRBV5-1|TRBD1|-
TGCGCCAGCAGCTTTCGGGACAGGGGAGGCGAAGCTTTCTTT
CASSFRDRGGEAFF
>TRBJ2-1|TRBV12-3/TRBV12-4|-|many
TGTGCCAGCAGTTTATGGGGCAGCTATGAGCAGTTCTTC
CASSLWGSYEQFF
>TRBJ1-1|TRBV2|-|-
TGTGCCAGCAGTTCAGGGGATCCTGAAGCTTTCTTT
CASSSGDPEAFF
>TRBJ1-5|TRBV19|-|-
TGTGCCAGTAGTATTTGGGACTTGAGCAATCAGCCCCAGCATTTT
CASSIWDLSNQPQHF
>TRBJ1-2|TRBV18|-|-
TGTGCCAGCTCACCACGGGCTACAGGGTTCGACTATGGCTACACCTTC
CASSPRATGFDYGYTF
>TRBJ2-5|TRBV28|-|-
TGTGCCAGCAGTTTAGGAGCTGCGACAGAAGAGACCCAGTACTTC
CASSLGAATEETQYF
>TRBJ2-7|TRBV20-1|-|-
TGCAGTGCTATTCCCACAGCCTTCTACGAGCAGTACTTC
CSAIPTAFYEQYF
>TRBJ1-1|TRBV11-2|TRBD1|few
TGTGCCAGCAGCTTAGTAGGACAGGGGTTCGATTTGGGAGGCACTGAAGCTTTCTTT
CASSLVGQGFDLGGTEAFF
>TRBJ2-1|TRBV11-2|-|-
TGTGCCAGCAGCTCCGTACTAGTGTTCAGGCAAGAGCAGTTCTTC
CASSSVLVFRQEQFF
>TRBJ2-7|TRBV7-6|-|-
TGTGCCAGCAGCTTGATGTTGGGGGAGCAGTACTTC
CASSLMLGEQYF
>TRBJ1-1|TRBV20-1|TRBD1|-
TGCAGTGCTAGAGACAACAGGGGGCTAAACACTGAAGCTTTCTTT
CSARDNRGLNTEAFF